Following are 14 T cell receptor beta chains from one sample sequenced in a study of T cells in localized non-small cell lung cancer. Clones were sequenced by immunoSEQ multiplex PCR, and TCRdb holds only the in-frame ones, with some missing. The sample holds about 23,000 clones; roughly nine tenths are singletons and the top ten take roughly 7.2%. The specimen comprised peripheral blood, sampled before any cancer treatment. These receptors were collected from a woman aged 40 to 75 with stage I lung adenocarcinoma.

The chain uses TRBV5-5 and TRBJ2-5; TRBD2 agrees at 9 bases. V shed 5 bases, J shed 4 bases, and the junction held 3 bases outside the gene matches. This CDR3 has 13 amino acids. In germline, CDR1 is SGHKS, CDR2 YYEKEE (reference sequence). CDR3 sequence reads: CASRRTSVETQYF. The CDR3 DNA is TGTGCCAGCAGGAGGACTAGCGTAGAGACCCAGTACTTC.

This chain joins TRBV18 and TRBJ2-5; 9 nucleotides match TRBD2. The CDR3 contains 16 residues. The germline V gene has CDR1 KGHSH and CDR2 LQKENI. With V trimmed by 5 bases and J by 4 bases, 11 bases remained unmatched. The CDR3 region is CASSTMGLAGGETQYF. DNA for the CDR3: TGTGCCAGCTCAACCATGGGACTAGCAGGAGGAGAGACCCAGTACTTC.

This rearrangement joins TRBV7-9 to TRBJ2-3; D is possibly TRBD1 or TRBD2 (5 bases each). The CDR3 sequence is 14 residues long. Germline CDR1 reads SEHNR; CDR2 reads FQNEAQ (reference sequence). V lost 2 bases to trimming and J lost 2 bases, with 8 bases between them. In DNA form, the CDR3 reads TGTGCCAGCAGCTTAACGGGGACCACAGATACGCAGTATTTT. Protein product: CASSLTGTTDTQYF.

This clone occurred a few times. V and J are TRBV18 and TRBJ2-1, with D possibly TRBD2 on 5 matching bases. The CDR3 is 14 amino acids. Germline CDR1 KGHSH, CDR2 LQKENI. V was clipped by 6 bases and J by 3 bases, with 12 bases between them. The CDR3 DNA reads as TGTGCCAGCTCCCGGACTGGCTACTACAATGAGCAGTTCTTC. Its protein product is CASSRTGYYNEQFF.

The rearrangement links TRBV15 to TRBJ1-1, with D maybe TRBD1 (6 bases). Per germline, CDR1 LNHNV and CDR2 YYDKDF (reference sequence). CDR3 length: 14 amino acids. V shed 0 bases and J shed 10 bases, with 15 bases lying between them. CDR3 protein: CATSRDPGANRAFF. CDR3 coding DNA: TGTGCCACCAGCAGAGATCCGGGGGCGAATAGAGCTTTCTTT. Full variable domain (missing parts from reference TRBV15 and TRBJ1-1): DAMVIQNPRYQVTQFGKPVTLSCSQTLNHNVMYWYQQKSSQAPKLLFHYYDKDFNNEADTPDNFQSRRPNTSFCFLDIRSPGLGDTAMYLCATSRDPGANRAFFGQGTRLTVV.

This clone was found once. This chain links TRBV5-4 with TRBJ2-1; 11 bases agree with TRBD2. This CDR3 has 14 residues. V lost 4 bases and J lost 13; bases outside the gene matches: 10. The V gene's germline CDR1 is SGHNT and CDR2 YYREEE (reference sequence). The CDR3 bases are TGTGCCAGCAGCCCGGGACTAGCGGAGACTGGACAGTTCTTC. Amino acids: CASSPGLAETGQFF. The full variable domain, rest sourced from reference TRBV5-4 and TRBJ2-1, is ETGVTQSPTHLIKTRGQQVTLRCSSQSGHNTVSWYQQALGQGPQFIFQYYREEENGRGNFPPRFSGLQFPNYSSELNVNALELDDSALYLCASSPGLAETGQFFGPGTRLTVL.

The gene calls are TRBV7-2 and TRBJ2-7; 8 nucleotides match TRBD2. Germline assignment: CDR1 SGHTA and CDR2 FQGNSA. This CDR3 spans 14 amino acids. The V gene end was trimmed by 5 bases and the J gene end by 7 bases; junction bases not matched to a gene: 10. This CDR3 is CASSPGLAPLEQYF. The CDR3 DNA is TGTGCCAGCAGCCCCGGACTAGCTCCACTGGAGCAGTACTTC.

The chain employs TRBV10-3 and TRBJ2-5; no clear D. Trimming shortened V by 3 bases and J by 4 bases, and 9 bases separated the two germline ends. Germline V CDR1 and CDR2: ENHRY, SYGVKD. The CDR3 is 13 amino acids. The DNA of the CDR3 is TGTGCCATCAGTGATCTTGGACCAGAGACCCAGTACTTC. Its protein product is CAISDLGPETQYF.

J is TRBJ1-1 and V is TRBV4-1; tentatively, D is TRBD1 (6 bases). Germline assignment: CDR1 MGHRA and CDR2 YSYEKL. There are 17 residues in the CDR3. With 4 bases removed from V and 0 bases from J, the gap between germline ends came to 18 bases. The CDR3 region has the DNA TGCGCCAGCAGCCCGGCTATAGGGACACTCATGAACACTGAAGCTTTCTTT. This encodes CASSPAIGTLMNTEAFF.

In DNA, the CDR3 is TGTGCCAGCAGGGCCGGGACTCAAAGTGAAAAACTGTTTTTT. Translated: CASRAGTQSEKLFF. The chain employs TRBV6-6 and TRBJ1-4; possible D gene TRBD1, 5 bases. Germline V gene data show CDR1 as MNHNY and CDR2 as SVGAGI (reference sequence). The CDR3 sequence is 14 residues long. Deletions cut 6 bases from V and 7 bases from J, with 15 bases between.

The chain joins TRBV5-1 to TRBJ1-1; D perhaps matches TRBD1 (5 bases). Trimming cost V 2 bases and J 3 bases, with 8 bases left between them. The CDR3 covers 13 residues. Germline CDR1 and CDR2: SGHRS and YFSETQ. In DNA, the CDR3 is TGCGCCAGCAGCTTCACGGGGGACACTGAAGCTTTCTTT. The encoded protein is CASSFTGDTEAFF.

The CDR3 DNA reads TGTGCCATCAGTGAGTCCCCATTAAGGACAGGGGGCTCTAACTATGGCTACACCTTC. Its translation: CAISESPLRTGGSNYGYTF. The rearrangement links TRBV10-3 to TRBJ1-2; 11 bases align to TRBD1. The CDR3 loop spans 19 amino acids. Germline assignment: CDR1 ENHRY and CDR2 SYGVKD. V was pared by 0 bases and J by 0 bases, with 9 bases of the junction left unmatched.

The genes are TRBV7-6 and TRBJ2-3; 7 nucleotides line up with TRBD1. This CDR3 is built from 15 residues. Unmatched junction bases numbered 6, after V lost 5 bases and J lost 1 base. The V gene's germline CDR1 is SGHVS and CDR2 FNYEAQ. CDR3 protein: CASSVGGPRTDTQYF. The DNA for the CDR3 is TGTGCCAGCAGCGTAGGGGGCCCACGCACAGATACGCAGTATTTT.

CDR3 nucleotides: TGTGCCAGCAGTTACCGCCTGGGGTGGGCTTTCTTT. Translating it yields CASSYRLGWAFF. The chain recombines TRBV28 with TRBJ1-1; D is uncertain. This CDR3 has 12 residues. In germline, CDR1 is MDHEN, CDR2 SYDVKM. Between the trimmed V and J ends, which lost 4 bases and 11 bases, there was a span of 14 bases. The variable domain in full, with the rest retrieved from reference TRBV28 and TRBJ1-1, is DVKVTQSSRYLVKRTGEKVFLECVQDMDHENMFWYRQDPGLGLRLIYFSYDVKMKEKGDIPEGYSVSREKKERFSLILESASTNQTSMYLCASSYRLGWAFFGQGTRLTVV.